This T cell receptor (beta chain) was sequenced during a study of cytomegalovirus exposure and HLA in healthy donors. The method was immunoSEQ multiplex PCR; TCRdb's version includes in-frame clones alone and lacks a portion of them. The data hold around 150,000 clones, with around 88% observed a single time. The CDR3 spans 14 residues. Germline lookup yields CDR1 MDHEN and CDR2 SYDVKM. The V end lost 7 bases, the J end lost 1 base, and 13 bases lay between the germline ends. The sample taken for sequencing was PBMCs. The chain recombines TRBV28 with TRBJ1-1, with D possibly being TRBD1 (6 bases). The clonotype was recovered from a woman younger than 35 in good health and CMV-seropositive. In nucleotides, the CDR3 is TGTGCCAGCAATTCGGGGGGCTGGAACACTGAAGCTTTCTTT. This sequence encodes CASNSGGWNTEAFF.